The clone carrying this T cell receptor beta chain appeared once. This CDR3 is built from 14 residues. CDR1 and CDR2 from the germline V gene are MNHEY and SVGAGI. V gave up 4 bases and J gave up 2 bases; unmatched junction bases: 4. The data were produced by immunoSEQ multiplex PCR, yet TCRdb's version contains in-frame clones alone and is incomplete. The sample consists of around 230,000 clones, 70% to 90% of them appearing once. The data belong to a study of blood T cell repertoires in COVID-19. The chain links TRBV6-5 to TRBJ1-1; 7 bases fit TRBD1. Material for sequencing was peripheral blood. This TCR derives from a man aged 35 to 55 with acute or convalescent COVID-19. The CDR3 bases are TGTGCCAGCAGTTCGGGACAGATCAACACTGAAGCTTTCTTT. Translation: CASSSGQINTEAFF.